These 30 T cell receptor beta chains were all obtained from the same sample, sequenced in a study of T-cell memory formation after mild COVID-19. TCRdb recomputed calls from the 5' RACE reads with MiXCR, one row per CDR3 protein. The table has approximately 250,000 distinct CDR3 sequences, about 16% seen once. The sequenced sample consisted of PBMCs or a T cell subset sorted from them (not recorded which). Receptors were obtained from a man younger than 30 who had mild COVID-19 (a few samples of this study predate the infection). Cell type and time point are not known.

The chain combines TRBV4-3 with TRBJ1-2; no clear D. Germline V gives CDR1 LGHNA, CDR2 YSLEER. The CDR3 is 15 residues long. Trimming took 4 bases from V and 8 from J, leaving 20 bases between them. Here the CDR3 reads CASSPTREPLRGYTF. The CDR3 DNA reads TGCGCCAGCAGCCCAACCCGGGAACCATTGAGAGGCTACACCTTC.

The sample holds a few counts of this clonotype. The V call is TRBV10-3, the J call TRBJ1-5; D might be TRBD1 (5 bases). CDR3 length: 17 amino acids. Trimming cost V 0 bases and J 3 bases, with 15 bases left between them. Germline V CDR1 and CDR2: ENHRY, SYGVKD. CDR3 DNA sequence: TGTGCCATCAGTGAGTCGTACAGGCGGATTTCCAATCAGCCCCAGCATTTT. Protein sequence: CAISESYRRISNQPQHF.

The chain links TRBV18 to TRBJ1-5; a possible D gene is TRBD1 (5 bases). Trimming took 6 bases from V and 5 from J, leaving 14 bases between them. Germline V gene data show CDR1 as KGHSH and CDR2 as LQKENI. This CDR3 comprises 14 residues. The CDR3, as DNA: TGTGCCAGCTCCACGGAACAGGAGTATCAGCCCCAGCATTTT. Translating gives CASSTEQEYQPQHF.

The rearrangement uses TRBV4-1 and TRBJ2-2; 10 nucleotides line up with TRBD1. The V gene's germline CDR1 is MGHRA and CDR2 YSYEKL. V lost 2 bases to trimming and J lost 12 bases; unmatched junction nucleotides: 9. The CDR3 consists of 15 residues. CDR3: CASSQSRTGGVKLFF. For the CDR3, the DNA is TGCGCCAGCAGCCAATCTCGGACAGGGGGGGTGAAGCTGTTTTTT.

This clonotype has a handful of counts. This chain joins TRBV29-1 and TRBJ1-1; TRBD1 aligns across 8 bases. The CDR3 runs to 14 residues. Germline V CDR1 and CDR2: SQVTM, ANQGSEA. Losses at the gene ends were 6 bases for V and 1 base for J; bases not matched to a gene: 7. This CDR3 reads CSVPGGAGNTEAFF. The CDR3 DNA is TGCAGCGTCCCAGGGGGCGCGGGGAACACTGAAGCTTTCTTT.

V usage is TRBV7-9 and J usage is TRBJ1-6; a weak D match, TRBD1 (5 bases). The CDR3 length is 15 residues. Trimming removed 6 bases at V and 6 bases at J, with 15 bases between. CDR1 is SEHNR and CDR2 is FQNEAQ in the germline V gene (reference sequence). The CDR3 DNA is TGTGCCAGCAGTTCGCTTTACGGGGCTAATTCACCCCTCCACTTT. Its translation is CASSSLYGANSPLHF.

The V and J genes are TRBV9 and TRBJ2-3; 8 nucleotides agree with TRBD2. V trimming: 6 bases; J trimming: 2 bases; junction bases outside the gene matches: 14. Germline CDR1 is SGDLS and CDR2 is YYNGEE. The CDR3 has 17 amino acids. CDR3 loop: CASTQGWGGGTTDTQYF. The CDR3 bases are TGTGCCAGCACCCAAGGCTGGGGCGGGGGGACCACAGATACGCAGTATTTT. The full variable domain, in which reference TRBV9 and TRBJ2-3 provide the parts outside the CDR3, is DSGVTQTPKHLITATGQRVTLRCSPRSGDLSVYWYQQSLDQGLQFLIQYYNGEERAKGNILERFSAQQFPDLHSELNLSSLELGDSALYFCASTQGWGGGTTDTQYFGPGTRLTVL.

Remarks on this clonotype: It may be a read error: a sequence one base away is much more abundant. The rearrangement joins TRBV12-3 or TRBV12-4 to TRBJ1-1, with TRBD1 as a possible D gene (5 bases). This CDR3 spans 13 amino acids. V was trimmed by 7 bases and J by 0 bases, leaving 9 bases between them. The CDR3 nucleotides are TGTGCCAGCACCCAAGGGGTGAACACTGAAGCTTTCTTT. Encoded protein: CASTQGVNTEAFF.

This clonotype showed up just a few times. The CDR3, as DNA: TGTGCCAGCAGCTTCCGGGTCCGGGAAGGCATTCAGTACTTC. Its protein is CASSFRVREGIQYF. J is TRBJ2-4 and V is TRBV11-2, with D tentatively TRBD2 (5 bases). The germline V gene encodes CDR1 SGHAT and CDR2 FQNNGV. The V gene lost 3 bases and the J gene lost 9 bases, with 15 bases spanning the gap. This CDR3 is 14 amino acids long.

The rearrangement joins TRBV6-5 to TRBJ2-3; no clear D gene. The CDR3 is made up of 13 amino acids. The germline CDR1 and CDR2 sequences are MNHEY and SVGAGI. The germline V and J ends were trimmed by 8 bases and 2 bases, with 11 bases remaining between them. CDR3 sequence reads: CASGDSTTDTQYF. The CDR3 DNA sequence: TGTGCCAGCGGAGACTCCACCACAGATACGCAGTATTTT.

This clonotype has just a few counts. J is TRBJ2-3 and V is TRBV12-3 or TRBV12-4, with 9 bases aligning to TRBD2. The CDR3 sequence is 14 residues long. V shed 6 bases and J 6 bases; nucleotides not matched to a gene: 7. CDR3 bases: TGTGCCAGCAGCCCAGGCACTAGCGGGGATACGCAGTATTTT. Residues: CASSPGTSGDTQYF.

This clonotype was detected ten times or more. This rearrangement joins TRBV7-2 to TRBJ2-5, with D uncertain. CDR1 and CDR2 (germline): SGHTA, FQGNSA. V lost 3 bases, J lost 5 bases, and 13 bases lay in between. The length of the CDR3 is 14 residues. The CDR3 DNA reads as TGTGCCAGCAGCTTTTCAGCCCGGAGTGAGACCCAGTACTTC. This sequence encodes CASSFSARSETQYF.

This chain connects TRBV9 to TRBJ2-1; 7 nucleotides agree with TRBD2. In germline, CDR1 is SGDLS, CDR2 YYNGEE. V dropped 0 bases and J dropped 7; count of bases not matched to a gene: 7. CDR3 length equals 15 residues. CDR3: CASSVVGGGGNEQFF. The CDR3 region has the DNA TGTGCCAGCAGCGTAGTTGGCGGGGGTGGTAATGAGCAGTTCTTC.

In this sample, this clonotype turned up a few times. The CDR3 region is CASSYNPRGVANTEAFF. CDR3 nucleotide sequence: TGCGCCAGCAGCTACAACCCGCGGGGGGTGGCAAACACTGAAGCTTTCTTT. The V and J genes are TRBV5-1 and TRBJ1-1; weak D call: TRBD1 (5 bases). Trimming stripped 3 bases from V and 2 bases from J, with 20 bases between. The CDR3 is 17 amino acids. Germline-derived CDR1 and CDR2 are SGHRS and YFSETQ. Complete variable domain (other parts from reference TRBV5-1 and TRBJ1-1): KAGVTQTPRYLIKTRGQQVTLSCSPISGHRSVSWYQQTPGQGLQFLFEYFSETQRNKGNFPGRFSGRQFSNSRSEMNVSTLELGDSALYLCASSYNPRGVANTEAFFGQGTRLTVV.

The table lists this clonotype with a few counts. The chain joins TRBV7-2 to TRBJ1-2; no clear D. V lost 3 bases, J lost 4 bases, and 12 bases lay in between. The CDR3 is made up of 14 amino acids. Per the germline V gene, CDR1 is SGHTA and CDR2 is FQGNSA. The CDR3 sequence: CASSFLVLGYGYTF. The CDR3 DNA is TGTGCCAGCAGCTTTTTAGTGTTGGGCTATGGCTACACCTTC.

This clonotype was observed a few times. The V gene is TRBV9, the J gene TRBJ2-3; perhaps TRBD2 as D (6 bases). The germline V gene encodes CDR1 SGDLS and CDR2 YYNGEE. This CDR3 has 15 residues. V was clipped by 8 bases and J by 4 bases, with 20 bases between them. The CDR3 nucleotides read TGTGCCAGTTCAGCGGGCCCCTTAGGAGCAGATACGCAGTATTTT. Encoded protein: CASSAGPLGADTQYF.

As DNA, the CDR3 is TGTGCCAGCACCTCAGTCCCCTACGAGCAGTACTTC. This encodes CASTSVPYEQYF. The chain combines TRBV7-9 with TRBJ2-7, with D unresolved. The V end lost 7 bases, the J end lost 2 bases, and 9 bases lay between the germline ends. The germline gives CDR1 SEHNR, CDR2 FQNEAQ (reference sequence). This CDR3 spans 12 amino acids.

The chain is built from TRBV7-2 and TRBJ1-6, with D unclear. Trimming took off 4 bases at V and 10 bases at J, with 11 bases between the two ends. The CDR3 runs 13 residues. Per the germline V gene, CDR1 is SGHTA and CDR2 is FQGNSA. CDR3 sequence reads: CASSSARISPLHF. In nucleotides, the CDR3 is TGTGCCAGCAGCTCTGCCAGGATCTCACCCCTCCACTTT.

The chain employs TRBV7-2 and TRBJ1-6; TRBD1 is a possible D gene (5 bases). The CDR3 contains 17 residues. V lost 7 bases to trimming and J lost 7 bases, with 23 bases between them. Germline CDR1 is SGHTA and CDR2 is FQGNSA. DNA of the CDR3: TGTGCCAGCACCCCAGGCCCTCGGGACGGATTGAATTCACCCCTCCACTTT. This sequence encodes CASTPGPRDGLNSPLHF. Using reference TRBV7-2 and TRBJ1-6 for the parts outside the CDR3, the full variable domain is GAGVSQSPSNKVTEKGKDVELRCDPISGHTALYWYRQSLGQGLEFLIYFQGNSAPDKSGLPSDRFSAERTGGSVSTLTIQRTQQEDSAVYLCASTPGPRDGLNSPLHFGNGTRLTVT.

The chain has TRBV5-1 and TRBJ2-5; maybe TRBD1 (5 bases). The CDR3 runs to 13 residues. Looked up from germline, CDR1 is SGHRS and CDR2 is YFSETQ. Trimming took 9 bases from V and 0 from J, leaving 12 bases between them. CDR3 coding DNA: TGCGCCACCGGTGGGGCCGACCAAGAGACCCAGTACTTC. Translated: CATGGADQETQYF.

This clonotype was detected ten times or more. The CDR3 sequence: CASSLQGRTEAFF. CDR3 in DNA: TGTGCCAGCAGCTTACAGGGGAGAACTGAAGCTTTCTTT. The chain employs TRBV7-2 and TRBJ1-1; D may be TRBD1 (6 bases). V shed 2 bases and J shed 5 bases, with 9 bases lying between them. This CDR3 spans 13 amino acids. The germline V gene has CDR1 SGHTA and CDR2 FQGNSA.

This clonotype was counted only a few times. Compared with germline, one end of the junction differs, possibly owing to a read error. In DNA, the CDR3 is TGTGCCAGCAGTTTAGGGGGACGTTTGAACACTGAAGCTTTCTTT. Its protein is CASSLGGRLNTEAFF. V is TRBV7-2 and J is TRBJ1-1, with D possibly TRBD1 on 6 matching bases. CDR3 length equals 15 residues. Germline V gene lookup returns CDR1 SGHTA and CDR2 FQGNSA.

The J gene is TRBJ2-3, the V gene TRBV12-3 or TRBV12-4; no firm D call. Trimming cost V 2 bases and J 7 bases, with 1 base left between them. The CDR3 has 10 amino acids. The CDR3 here is CASSLNTQYF. CDR3 nucleotide sequence: TGTGCCAGCAGTTTAAATACGCAGTATTTT.

This clonotype has only a few counts. This chain links TRBV5-1 with TRBJ1-1, with D hard to call. The CDR3 sequence is 13 residues long. Looked up from germline, CDR1 is SGHRS and CDR2 is YFSETQ. The V end lost 4 bases, the J end lost 0 bases, and 7 bases lay between the germline ends. The CDR3 DNA sequence: TGCGCCAGCAGCCCGGATGTGAACACTGAAGCTTTCTTT. The encoded protein is CASSPDVNTEAFF.

This chain joins TRBV20-1 and TRBJ1-2, with TRBD1 identical over 9 bases. Unmatched junction bases numbered 5, after V lost 0 bases and J lost 3 bases. This CDR3 contains 15 residues. In germline, CDR1 is DFQATT, CDR2 SNEGSKA (reference sequence). In nucleotides, the CDR3 is TGCAGTGCTAGAGATACAGGGGGCTACGACTATGGCTACACCTTC. This sequence encodes CSARDTGGYDYGYTF.

This clonotype was recorded once. The chain uses TRBV6-5 and TRBJ2-3; no firm D call. The CDR3 loop spans 14 amino acids. V lost 4 bases and J lost 0, with 8 bases in between. Looked up from germline, CDR1 is MNHEY and CDR2 is SVGAGI. This chain's CDR3 is CASSFILSTDTQYF. The CDR3 DNA reads as TGTGCCAGCAGTTTTATCCTTAGCACAGATACGCAGTATTTT.

This clonotype was seen only a few times. This chain uses TRBV7-9 with TRBJ2-6, with D unresolved. Germline V CDR1 and CDR2: SEHNR, FQNEAQ (reference sequence). V lost 7 bases, J lost 0 bases, and 7 bases lay in between. The CDR3 totals 14 residues. DNA of the CDR3: TGTGCCAGCAAAGGGTCCTCTGGGGCCAACGTCCTGACTTTC. Amino acids: CASKGSSGANVLTF.

This clonotype was observed at least ten times. This chain joins TRBV7-9 and TRBJ2-1; D unresolved. The germline CDR1 and CDR2 sequences are SEHNR and FQNEAQ (reference sequence). The CDR3 covers 14 residues. V was cut by 7 bases and J by 6 bases, with 16 bases left in between. The CDR3 nucleotides read TGTGCCAGCATGGTCATGGGTAATTCCAATGAGCAGTTCTTC. Translating it yields CASMVMGNSNEQFF.

This clonotype was detected ten times or more. The V and J genes are TRBV6-6 and TRBJ2-3, with 9 bases identical to TRBD1. Germline V gene sequence: CDR1 MNHNY, CDR2 SVGAGI (reference sequence). V was clipped by 6 bases and J by 1 base; unmatched bases: 8. The CDR3 loop spans 16 amino acids. CDR3 sequence reads: CASSLGQGIRTDTQYF. The DNA for the CDR3 is TGTGCCAGCAGCCTTGGACAGGGGATTCGCACAGATACGCAGTATTTT.

The chain links TRBV7-9 to TRBJ2-1; the D is unclear. Trimming pared 8 bases from V and 7 bases from J, leaving 12 bases between. Germline V lookup: CDR1 SEHNR, CDR2 FQNEAQ (reference sequence). CDR3 length: 12 amino acids. CDR3 amino acids: CASVFPENEQFF. CDR3 nucleotide sequence: TGTGCCAGCGTCTTCCCCGAGAATGAGCAGTTCTTC.